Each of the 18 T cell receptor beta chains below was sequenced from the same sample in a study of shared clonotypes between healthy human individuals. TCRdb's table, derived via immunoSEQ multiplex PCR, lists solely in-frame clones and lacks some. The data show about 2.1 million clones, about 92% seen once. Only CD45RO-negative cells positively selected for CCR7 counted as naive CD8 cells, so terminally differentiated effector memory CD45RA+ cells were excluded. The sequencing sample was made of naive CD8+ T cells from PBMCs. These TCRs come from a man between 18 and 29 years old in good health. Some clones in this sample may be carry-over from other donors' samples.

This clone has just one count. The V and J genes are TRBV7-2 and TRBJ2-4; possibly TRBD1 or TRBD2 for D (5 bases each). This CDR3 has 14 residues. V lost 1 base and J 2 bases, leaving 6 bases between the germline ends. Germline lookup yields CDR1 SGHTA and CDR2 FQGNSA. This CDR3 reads CASSLGGSKNIQYF. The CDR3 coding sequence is TGTGCCAGCAGCTTAGGGGGGTCCAAAAACATTCAGTACTTC.

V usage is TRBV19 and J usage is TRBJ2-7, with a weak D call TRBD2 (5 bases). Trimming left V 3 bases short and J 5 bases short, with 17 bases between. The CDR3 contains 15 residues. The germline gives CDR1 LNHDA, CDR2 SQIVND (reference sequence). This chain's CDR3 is CASSIPHGVRNEQYF. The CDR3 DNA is TGTGCCAGTAGTATCCCCCACGGGGTTCGCAACGAGCAGTACTTC.

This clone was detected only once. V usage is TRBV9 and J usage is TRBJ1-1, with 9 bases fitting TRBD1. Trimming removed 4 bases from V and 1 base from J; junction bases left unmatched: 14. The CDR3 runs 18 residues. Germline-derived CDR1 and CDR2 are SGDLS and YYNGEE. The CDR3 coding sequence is TGTGCCAGCAGCAACAATCCGGGACAGGGTACGGCGAACACTGAAGCTTTCTTT. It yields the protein CASSNNPGQGTANTEAFF.

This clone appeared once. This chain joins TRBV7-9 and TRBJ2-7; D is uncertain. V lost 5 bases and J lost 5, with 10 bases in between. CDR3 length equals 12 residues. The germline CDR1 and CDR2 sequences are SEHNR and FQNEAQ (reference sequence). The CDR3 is CASSPGRHEQYF. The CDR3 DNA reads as TGTGCCAGCAGCCCGGGTCGGCACGAGCAGTACTTC.

In nucleotides, the CDR3 is TGCGCCAGCAGCCCCCGGACAGGGCGGGACATTCAGTACTTC. It encodes CASSPRTGRDIQYF. This rearrangement joins TRBV4-3 to TRBJ2-4, with 8 bases fitting TRBD1. The ends lost 4 bases at V and 8 bases at J; junction bases unmatched: 7. This CDR3 region has 14 residues. The germline V gene has CDR1 LGHNA and CDR2 YSLEER.

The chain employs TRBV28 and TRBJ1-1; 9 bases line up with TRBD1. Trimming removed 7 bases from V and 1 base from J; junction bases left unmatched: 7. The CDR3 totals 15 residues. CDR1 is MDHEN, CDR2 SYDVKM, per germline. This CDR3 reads CASNEPGQGNTEAFF. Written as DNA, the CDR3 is TGTGCCAGCAATGAACCGGGACAGGGGAACACTGAAGCTTTCTTT.

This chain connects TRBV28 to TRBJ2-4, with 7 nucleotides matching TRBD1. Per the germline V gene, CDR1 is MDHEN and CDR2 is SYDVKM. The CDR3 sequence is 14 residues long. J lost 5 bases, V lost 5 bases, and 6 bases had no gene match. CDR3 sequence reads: CASSTRQGQNIQYF. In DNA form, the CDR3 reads TGTGCCAGCAGTACCAGACAGGGCCAAAACATTCAGTACTTC.

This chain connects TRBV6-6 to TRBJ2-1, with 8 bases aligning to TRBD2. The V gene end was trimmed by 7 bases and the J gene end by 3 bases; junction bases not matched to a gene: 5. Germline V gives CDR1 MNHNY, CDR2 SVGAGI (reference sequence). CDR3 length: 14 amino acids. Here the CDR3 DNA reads TGTGCCAGCATCGATGCGGGAGGCTACAATGAGCAGTTCTTC. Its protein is CASIDAGGYNEQFF.

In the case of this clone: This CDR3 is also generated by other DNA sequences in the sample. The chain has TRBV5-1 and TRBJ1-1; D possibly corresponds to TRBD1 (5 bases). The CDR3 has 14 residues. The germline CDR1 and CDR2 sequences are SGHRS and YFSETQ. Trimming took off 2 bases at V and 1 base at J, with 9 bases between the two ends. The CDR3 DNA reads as TGCGCCAGCAGCTTCCAGGGATCGAACACTGAAGCTTTCTTT. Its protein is CASSFQGSNTEAFF.

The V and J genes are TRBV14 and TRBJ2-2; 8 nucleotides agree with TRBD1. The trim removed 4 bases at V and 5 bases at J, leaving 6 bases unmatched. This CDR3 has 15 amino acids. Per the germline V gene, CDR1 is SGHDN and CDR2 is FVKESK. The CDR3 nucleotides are TGTGCCAGCAGCCGCACAGGGGGTGGTACCGGGGAGCTGTTTTTT. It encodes CASSRTGGGTGELFF.

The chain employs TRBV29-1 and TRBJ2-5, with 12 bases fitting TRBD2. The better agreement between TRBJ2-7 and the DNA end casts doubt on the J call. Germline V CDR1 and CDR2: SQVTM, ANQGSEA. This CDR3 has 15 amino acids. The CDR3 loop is CSGAGLAGWGYEQYF. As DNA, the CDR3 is TGCAGCGGAGCGGGACTAGCGGGCTGGGGGTACGAGCAGTACTTC.

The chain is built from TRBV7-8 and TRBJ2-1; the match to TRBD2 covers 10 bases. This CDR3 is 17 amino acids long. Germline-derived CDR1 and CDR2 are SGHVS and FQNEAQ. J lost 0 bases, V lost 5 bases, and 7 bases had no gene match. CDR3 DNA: TGTGCCAGCAGCCCCGGACTAGCGGAGAGCTCCTACAATGAGCAGTTCTTC. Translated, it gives CASSPGLAESSYNEQFF.

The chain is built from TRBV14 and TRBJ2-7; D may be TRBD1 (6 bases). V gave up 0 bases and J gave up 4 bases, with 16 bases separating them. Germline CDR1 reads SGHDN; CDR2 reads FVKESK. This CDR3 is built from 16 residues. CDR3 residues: CASSQDKGRGLYEQYF. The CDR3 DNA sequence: TGTGCCAGCAGCCAAGATAAGGGCAGGGGCCTTTACGAGCAGTACTTC.

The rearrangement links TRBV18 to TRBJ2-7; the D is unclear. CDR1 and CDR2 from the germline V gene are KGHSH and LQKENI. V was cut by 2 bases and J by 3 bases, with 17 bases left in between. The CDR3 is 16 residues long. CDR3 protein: CASSPTIRTLIYEQYF. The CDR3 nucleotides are TGTGCCAGCTCACCAACGATCCGGACCCTTATCTACGAGCAGTACTTC.

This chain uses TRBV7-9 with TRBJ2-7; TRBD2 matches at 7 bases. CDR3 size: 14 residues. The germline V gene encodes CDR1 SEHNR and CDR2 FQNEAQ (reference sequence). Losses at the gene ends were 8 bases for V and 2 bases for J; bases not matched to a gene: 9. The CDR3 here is CASVGGVGPYEQYF. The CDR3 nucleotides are TGTGCCAGCGTGGGGGGGGTCGGTCCCTACGAGCAGTACTTC.

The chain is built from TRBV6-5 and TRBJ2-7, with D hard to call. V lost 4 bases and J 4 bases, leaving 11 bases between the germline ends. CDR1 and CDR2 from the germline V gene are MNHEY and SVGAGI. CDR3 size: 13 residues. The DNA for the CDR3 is TGTGCCAGCAGTTTCCCCGACGGGTACGAGCAGTACTTC. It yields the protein CASSFPDGYEQYF.

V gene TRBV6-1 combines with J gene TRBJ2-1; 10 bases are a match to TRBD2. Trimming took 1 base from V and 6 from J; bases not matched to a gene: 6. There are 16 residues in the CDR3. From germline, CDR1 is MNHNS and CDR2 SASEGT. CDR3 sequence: CASSEDPAGGGNEQFF. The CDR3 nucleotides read TGTGCCAGCAGTGAAGACCCAGCGGGAGGGGGCAATGAGCAGTTCTTC.

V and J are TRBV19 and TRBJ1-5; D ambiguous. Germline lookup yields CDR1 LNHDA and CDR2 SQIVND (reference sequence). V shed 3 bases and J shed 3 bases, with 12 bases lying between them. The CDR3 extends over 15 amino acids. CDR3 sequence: CASSIWRQINQPQHF. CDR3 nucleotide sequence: TGTGCCAGTAGTATTTGGAGGCAGATCAATCAGCCCCAGCATTTT.